One sample yielded the 30 T cell receptor beta chains listed below, sequenced in a study of blood T cell repertoires in COVID-19. Some clones are missing from TCRdb's copy, which holds only in-frame ones; the method was immunoSEQ multiplex PCR. The sample carries some 130,000 clones, roughly 90% recorded once. Sequenced sample: PBMCs or T cells enriched from blood (not recorded which). The origin of the receptors is a woman aged 45-65 years who had recovered from COVID-19.

This sequence joins TRBV14 and TRBJ2-1, with D maybe TRBD1 (7 bases). Germline V CDR1 and CDR2: SGHDN, FVKESK. The CDR3 extends over 15 amino acids. Trimming removed 5 bases from V and 5 bases from J, with 16 bases in between. The chain's CDR3 is CASSKQGGGNNEQFF. CDR3 sequence (DNA): TGTGCCAGCAGCAAGCAGGGGGGAGGAAACAATGAGCAGTTCTTC.

The chain carries TRBV20-1 and TRBJ2-7, with TRBD1 matching over 12 bases. Germline values: CDR1 DFQATT, CDR2 SNEGSKA (reference sequence). V gave up 3 bases and J gave up 10 bases; unmatched junction bases: 10. The CDR3 spans 14 residues. The CDR3 DNA sequence: TGCAGTGCTAGTGAGGGGACAGGGGGCCCCAAACAGTACTTC. Protein: CSASEGTGGPKQYF.

CDR3 coding DNA: TGTGCCAGCACCAGGACTCGTGGGCAGTTCTTC. Protein sequence: CASTRTRGQFF. This chain links TRBV21-1 with TRBJ2-1; the table's D gene call, TRBD2, was not cross checked with the DNA. TRBV21-1 is designated a pseudogene. This CDR3 has 11 residues.

The V and J genes are TRBV2 and TRBJ1-2, with D possibly matching TRBD1 (5 bases). Looked up from germline, CDR1 is SNHLY and CDR2 is FYNNEI. CDR3 length: 16 amino acids. The V end was cut by 6 bases, the J end by 5 bases, with 22 bases between. CDR3 sequence: CASSARGTPVGYGYTF. The CDR3 DNA reads TGTGCCAGCAGCGCCCGGGGGACCCCCGTCGGGTATGGCTACACCTTC.

This clone was observed once. The rearrangement uses TRBV11-2 and TRBJ1-1; D remains unclear. Germline-derived CDR1 and CDR2 are SGHAT and FQNNGV. The CDR3 runs 16 residues. Deletions cut 3 bases from V and 0 bases from J, with 14 bases between. The chain's CDR3 is CASSLDGAGLNTEAFF. The CDR3, as DNA: TGTGCCAGCAGCTTGGATGGCGCAGGTTTGAACACTGAAGCTTTCTTT.

The chain carries TRBV7-6 and TRBJ2-7; 8 bases are a match to TRBD1. V shed 0 bases, J shed 5 bases, and the junction held 6 bases outside the gene matches. This CDR3 spans 15 amino acids. Germline V lookup: CDR1 SGHVS, CDR2 FNYEAQ. Written as DNA, the CDR3 is TGTGCCAGCAGCTTAGCGCGGGACAGGTGGGACGAGCAGTACTTC. Protein product: CASSLARDRWDEQYF. Drawing the rest from reference TRBV7-6 and TRBJ2-7, the complete variable domain is GAGVSQSPRYKVTKRGQDVALRCDPISGHVSLYWYRQALGQGPEFLTYFNYEAQQDKSGLPNDRFSAERPEGSISTLTIQRTEQRDSAMYRCASSLARDRWDEQYFGPGTRLTVT.

The rearrangement uses TRBV9 and TRBJ1-1; a weak D match, TRBD1 (6 bases). The CDR3 covers 13 residues. V was pared by 0 bases and J by 11 bases, with 14 bases between. Per the germline V gene, CDR1 is SGDLS and CDR2 is YYNGEE. The CDR3 DNA sequence: TGTGCCAGCAGCGTAGTATTAGGGAGGGGGGCTTTCTTT. This encodes CASSVVLGRGAFF.

This chain connects TRBV19 to TRBJ1-1, with 7 bases identical to TRBD1. The junction had 7 bases not matched to a gene; V was cut back by 5 bases and J by 1 base. Germline V gene data show CDR1 as LNHDA and CDR2 as SQIVND (reference sequence). The length of the CDR3 is 15 residues. CDR3 in amino acids: CASSEDRETNTEAFF. The CDR3 DNA reads TGTGCCAGTAGTGAAGACAGGGAGACGAACACTGAAGCTTTCTTT.

The rearrangement uses TRBV2 and TRBJ1-1, with D possibly TRBD1 on 6 matching bases. Per the germline V gene, CDR1 is SNHLY and CDR2 is FYNNEI. This CDR3 contains 12 residues. The V gene lost 7 bases and the J gene lost 6 bases, with 12 bases spanning the gap. The DNA of the CDR3 is TGTGCCAGCAACAGGGTCGGCCCTGAAGCTTTCTTT. This gives the protein CASNRVGPEAFF.

This clone occurred a few times. The CDR3 nucleotides read TGTGCCAGCAGCTTAGATTTCGCCAGAACAGGAAACACCATATATTTT. This gives the protein CASSLDFARTGNTIYF. The genes are TRBV7-9 and TRBJ1-3; D is uncertain. The germline CDR1 and CDR2 sequences are SEHNR and FQNEAQ (reference sequence). Trimming stripped 1 base from V and 4 bases from J, with 14 bases between. This CDR3 comprises 16 residues.

V and J are TRBV19 and TRBJ2-5; TRBD1 agrees at 7 bases. Germline V CDR1 and CDR2: LNHDA, SQIVND (reference sequence). After removal of 3 bases from V and 2 bases from J, the junction contained 12 bases not matched to a gene. The CDR3 extends over 17 amino acids. CDR3 nucleotides: TGTGCCAGTAGTATCATCCGGGCAGGGGGTCGACAAGAGACCCAGTACTTC. This translates into CASSIIRAGGRQETQYF.

The rearrangement joins TRBV2 to TRBJ1-2, with TRBD1 matching over 9 bases. The CDR3 is 15 amino acids. Losses at the gene ends were 3 bases for V and 2 bases for J; bases not matched to a gene: 4. The germline CDR1 and CDR2 sequences are SNHLY and FYNNEI. CDR3 loop: CASSDPGQGNYGYTF. The CDR3 coding sequence is TGTGCCAGCAGTGATCCGGGACAGGGAAACTATGGCTACACCTTC. Filled out from reference TRBV2 and TRBJ1-2, the complete variable domain reads EPEVTQTPSHQVTQMGQEVILRCVPISNHLYFYWYRQILGQKVEFLVSFYNNEISEKSEIFDDQFSVERPDGSNFTLKIRSTKLEDSAMYFCASSDPGQGNYGYTFGSGTRLTVV.

This chain links TRBV12-3 or TRBV12-4 with TRBJ2-7; 7 bases align to TRBD2. The CDR3 spans 12 residues. Trimming removed 6 bases from V and 5 bases from J; junction bases left unmatched: 4. CDR3 nucleotides: TGTGCCAGCAGCGCGGGGAGGGACGAGCAGTACTTC. Translated: CASSAGRDEQYF.

The chain has TRBV5-1 and TRBJ2-7; no clear D gene. This CDR3 contains 11 residues. The germline gives CDR1 SGHRS, CDR2 YFSETQ. V was shortened by 5 bases and J by 5 bases, with 8 bases between the two germline ends. The CDR3 sequence: CASRSADEQYF. DNA for the CDR3: TGCGCCAGCAGGAGTGCGGACGAGCAGTACTTC. The entire variable domain, with the rest obtained from reference TRBV5-1 and TRBJ2-7, is as follows: KAGVTQTPRYLIKTRGQQVTLSCSPISGHRSVSWYQQTPGQGLQFLFEYFSETQRNKGNFPGRFSGRQFSNSRSEMNVSTLELGDSALYLCASRSADEQYFGPGTRLTVT.

This chain joins TRBV6-2 or TRBV6-3 and TRBJ1-2; 7 nucleotides line up with TRBD1. The CDR3 totals 15 residues. The trim removed 6 bases at V and 5 bases at J, leaving 12 bases unmatched. Germline V gene data show CDR1 as MNHEY and CDR2 as SVGEGT. CDR3 nucleotides: TGTGCCAGCAGCTTGGACAGGATTAAAAGATATGGCTACACCTTC. Residues: CASSLDRIKRYGYTF.

This clone was picked up one time. The V call is TRBV30, the J call TRBJ2-1; 9 bases map to TRBD1. Germline V CDR1 and CDR2: GTSNPN, SVGIG (reference sequence). With 1 base clipped from V and 8 bases from J, the junction kept 9 bases outside the gene matches. CDR3 length: 15 amino acids. CDR3 nucleotides: TGTGCCTGGAGTGGACAGGGGGGTCGGTGGGATGAGCAGTTCTTC. This encodes CAWSGQGGRWDEQFF.

This clone was counted only a few times. The chain joins TRBV19 to TRBJ1-6; D gene unclear. The CDR3 is made up of 10 amino acids. CDR1 and CDR2 (germline): LNHDA, SQIVND (reference sequence). Trimming left V 6 bases short and J 15 bases short, with 9 bases between. CDR3 in amino acids: CASRTGVLHF. For the CDR3, the DNA is TGTGCCAGTAGGACCGGAGTCCTCCACTTT.

CDR3 sequence reads: CASRQGQSYEQYF. The CDR3 coding sequence is TGTGCCAGCAGACAGGGACAGTCCTACGAGCAGTACTTC. V usage is TRBV6-5 and J usage is TRBJ2-7, with 7 positions matching TRBD1. The ends lost 6 bases at V and 1 base at J; junction bases unmatched: 3. Germline CDR1 and CDR2: MNHEY and SVGAGI. This CDR3 has 13 residues.

V gene TRBV4-2 combines with J gene TRBJ1-2; 10 bases line up with TRBD1. This CDR3 is 14 amino acids long. With 2 bases clipped from V and 6 bases from J, the junction kept 3 bases outside the gene matches. Germline V gives CDR1 LGHNA, CDR2 YNFKEQ. Here the CDR3 reads CASSQIGQGDGYTF. For the CDR3, the DNA is TGTGCCAGCAGCCAAATTGGACAGGGGGATGGCTACACCTTC.

The chain links TRBV25-1 to TRBJ2-2, with TRBD1 identical over 10 bases. From germline, CDR1 is MGHDK and CDR2 SYGVNS. J was trimmed by 6 bases and V by 10 bases; bases with no gene match: 11. The CDR3 extends over 15 amino acids. In DNA, the CDR3 is TGTGCCACCGAGCCCCAGACAGGGGGCCCCGGGGAGCTGTTTTTT. Translation gives CATEPQTGGPGELFF.

This sequence joins TRBV6-5 and TRBJ2-7; the match to TRBD1 covers 7 bases. The CDR3 is 14 residues long. Germline V gives CDR1 MNHEY, CDR2 SVGAGI. V lost 3 bases to trimming and J lost 2 bases; unmatched junction nucleotides: 4. The CDR3 spells CASSYIDRAYEQYF. In DNA form, the CDR3 reads TGTGCCAGCAGTTATATCGACAGGGCCTACGAGCAGTACTTC.

This rearrangement joins TRBV10-3 to TRBJ2-5; 8 bases agree with TRBD2. The CDR3 has 15 amino acids. Germline CDR1 reads ENHRY; CDR2 reads SYGVKD. V lost 0 bases to trimming and J lost 3 bases; unmatched junction nucleotides: 3. In nucleotides, the CDR3 is TGTGCCATCAGTGAGTCGTATAGCGGGGAAGAGACCCAGTACTTC. Protein: CAISESYSGEETQYF.

The V call is TRBV29-1, the J call TRBJ2-5; 11 bases line up with TRBD2. This CDR3 spans 13 amino acids. After removal of 4 bases from V and 4 bases from J, the junction contained 2 bases not matched to a gene. Germline CDR1 SQVTM, CDR2 ANQGSEA. CDR3 sequence (DNA): TGCAGCGTTGTCCTAGCGGGGGGAGAGACCCAGTACTTC. Translated, it gives CSVVLAGGETQYF.

The rearrangement joins TRBV19 to TRBJ2-1, with D possibly matching TRBD2 (7 bases). The V end was cut by 4 bases, the J end by 5 bases, with 18 bases between. CDR1 and CDR2 (germline): LNHDA, SQIVND (reference sequence). The CDR3 is 16 residues long. CDR3 sequence (DNA): TGTGCCAGTAGTACCTGGGGGGCGGGGGTGGACAATGAGCAGTTCTTC. Translating it yields CASSTWGAGVDNEQFF.

The CDR3 DNA is TGCGCCAGCAGCCCCGGACCGACAGGGCCTAACACTGAAGCTTTCTTT. This translates into CASSPGPTGPNTEAFF. The rearrangement joins TRBV5-1 to TRBJ1-1, with TRBD1 identical over 7 bases. The CDR3 contains 16 residues. J lost 2 bases, V lost 4 bases, and 11 bases had no gene match. CDR1 and CDR2 from the germline V gene are SGHRS and YFSETQ.

The chain is built from TRBV2 and TRBJ2-3; 8 bases are shared with TRBD1. The V gene's germline CDR1 is SNHLY and CDR2 FYNNEI. V gave up 3 bases and J gave up 2 bases; unmatched junction bases: 4. CDR3 length: 15 residues. CDR3 sequence reads: CASSESRGHTDTQYF. CDR3 DNA sequence: TGTGCCAGCAGTGAGTCCAGGGGGCACACAGATACGCAGTATTTT.

This chain joins TRBV7-8 and TRBJ1-3; the match to TRBD1 covers 10 bases. This CDR3 spans 15 amino acids. Trimming cost V 3 bases and J 2 bases; bases outside gene matches: 1. CDR1 and CDR2 (germline): SGHVS, FQNEAQ. The CDR3 DNA reads TGTGCCAGCAGCTTCGGGACAGGGGCTGGAAACACCATATATTTT. This gives the protein CASSFGTGAGNTIYF.

V gene TRBV11-2 combines with J gene TRBJ2-3; D unresolved. Germline V gives CDR1 SGHAT, CDR2 FQNNGV. The CDR3 is 15 amino acids. Trimming stripped 4 bases from V and 2 bases from J, with 13 bases between. CDR3 nucleotides: TGTGCCAGCAGCTACAACCGGGTTCCCACAGATACGCAGTATTTT. Its translation: CASSYNRVPTDTQYF.

The chain joins TRBV7-2 to TRBJ2-7; 7 bases line up with TRBD1. V was pared by 1 base and J by 2 bases, with 2 bases of the junction left unmatched. There are 14 residues in the CDR3. Germline CDR1 SGHTA, CDR2 FQGNSA. CDR3 region: CASSLEGATYEQYF. DNA for the CDR3: TGTGCCAGCAGCTTAGAGGGGGCAACCTACGAGCAGTACTTC.

The rearrangement links TRBV10-1 to TRBJ2-3, with TRBD2 matching 11 bases. CDR1 and CDR2 from the germline V gene are WNHNN and SYGVQD (reference sequence). V shed 4 bases, J shed 5 bases, and the junction held 5 bases outside the gene matches. CDR3 length: 15 residues. Written as DNA, the CDR3 is TGCGCCAGCAGTGGTAGCGGGGGGGCCTTAGATACGCAGTATTTT. Translating gives CASSGSGGALDTQYF.